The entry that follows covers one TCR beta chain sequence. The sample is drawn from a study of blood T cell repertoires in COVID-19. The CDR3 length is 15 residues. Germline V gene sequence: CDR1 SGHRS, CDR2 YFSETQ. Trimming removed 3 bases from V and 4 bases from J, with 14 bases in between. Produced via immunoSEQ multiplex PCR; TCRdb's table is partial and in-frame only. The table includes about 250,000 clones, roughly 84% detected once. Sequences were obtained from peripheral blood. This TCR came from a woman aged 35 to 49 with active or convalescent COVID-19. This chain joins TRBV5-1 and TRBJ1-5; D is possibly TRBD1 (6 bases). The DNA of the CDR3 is TGCGCCAGCAGCTCCACCCCGGACAGAAATCAGCCCCAGCATTTT. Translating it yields CASSSTPDRNQPQHF.